The source of this T cell receptor (beta chain) is a study of response to subunit inactivated influenza vaccine. TCRdb recomputed calls from the RT-PCR reads with MiXCR, one row per CDR3 protein. Among some 850,000 distinct CDR3 sequences listed, approximately 17% were seen once. General study results and limits: Seasonal influenza vaccination, on each occasion, was suggested by the authors to recruit few new T cells.

The CDR3 totals 13 residues. V lost 0 bases and J 10 bases, leaving 8 bases between the germline ends. Germline lookup yields CDR1 SGHRS and CDR2 YFSETQ. This clonotype was seen repeatedly, ten times or more. Antigen: not known. The chain joins TRBV5-1 to TRBJ1-6, with unresolved D. The TCR was taken from a man between 50 and 59 years old who received an inactivated influenza vaccine. This specimen consisted of PBMCs from blood, obtained 5 days after vaccination. The CDR3 here is CASSLAGRSPLHF. The DNA for the CDR3 is TGCGCCAGCAGCTTGGCCGGTCGATCACCCCTCCACTTT. Complete variable domain (other parts from reference TRBV5-1 and TRBJ1-6): KAGVTQTPRYLIKTRGQQVTLSCSPISGHRSVSWYQQTPGQGLQFLFEYFSETQRNKGNFPGRFSGRQFSNSRSEMNVSTLELGDSALYLCASSLAGRSPLHFGNGTRLTVT.